What follows are 30 T cell receptor beta chains derived from one specimen sequenced in a study of cytomegalovirus exposure and HLA in healthy donors. It was with 60 Vbeta and 13 Jbeta primers that the PCR ran. TCRdb's copy holds only in-frame clones and misses some; the assay was immunoSEQ multiplex PCR. This sample has about 130,000 clones, with 80% found just once. Sample: PBMCs. The receptors originated from a male donor in good health and CMV-seronegative.

This clone has just one count. The V call is TRBV7-5, the J call TRBJ2-1; no DNA check was done on the table's D call, TRBD1. TRBV7-5 is a pseudogene segment. This CDR3 is 14 amino acids long. The CDR3 DNA follows: TGTGTCAGCCCCCGGGACAGGGGCGGAAATGAGCAGTTCTTC. It is translated as CVSPRDRGGNEQFF.

The chain carries TRBV18 and TRBJ1-1; D possibly corresponds to TRBD1 (6 bases). Germline V gene data show CDR1 as KGHSH and CDR2 as LQKENI. The CDR3 has 14 amino acids. V lost 1 base and J 1 base, leaving 7 bases between the germline ends. In DNA, the CDR3 is TGTGCCAGCTCACCACAGGGACAGAACACTGAAGCTTTCTTT. This encodes CASSPQGQNTEAFF.

The chain couples TRBV15 to TRBJ2-7; weak D call: TRBD2 (6 bases). The CDR3 consists of 14 residues. Germline V gene data show CDR1 as LNHNV and CDR2 as YYDKDF (reference sequence). V lost 0 bases and J 6 bases, leaving 12 bases between the germline ends. The CDR3 DNA is TGTGCCACCAGCAGAGATAGAGCTAGCGCCGAGCAGTACTTC. Amino acids: CATSRDRASAEQYF. The complete variable domain, with remaining parts taken from reference TRBV15 and TRBJ2-7, reads DAMVIQNPRYQVTQFGKPVTLSCSQTLNHNVMYWYQQKSSQAPKLLFHYYDKDFNNEADTPDNFQSRRPNTSFCFLDIRSPGLGDTAMYLCATSRDRASAEQYFGPGTRLTVT.

The chain employs TRBV30 and TRBJ1-5; no clear D. With 2 bases removed from V and 2 bases from J, the gap between germline ends came to 13 bases. CDR3 length equals 15 residues. Germline V gene lookup returns CDR1 GTSNPN and CDR2 SVGIG (reference sequence). The CDR3 spells CAWSTVGRGNQPQHF. CDR3 nucleotides: TGTGCCTGGAGTACCGTGGGTCGGGGCAATCAGCCCCAGCATTTT.

DNA for the CDR3: TGTGCCTGGAGCAGCGGAGAGAGGGCCGGGGAGCTGTTTTTT. Translating gives CAWSSGERAGELFF. The V and J genes are TRBV30 and TRBJ2-2, with D possibly TRBD2 on 5 matching bases. The germline gives CDR1 GTSNPN, CDR2 SVGIG (reference sequence). V lost 3 bases, J lost 6 bases, and 14 bases lay in between. The CDR3 totals 14 residues.

The rearrangement links TRBV6-6 to TRBJ1-1, with 9 bases aligning to TRBD1. CDR1 and CDR2 (germline): MNHNY, SVGAGI (reference sequence). Losses at the gene ends were 7 bases for V and 3 bases for J; bases not matched to a gene: 9. The CDR3 covers 15 residues. CDR3 DNA: TGTGCCAGCAAAAAACAGGGGGCCGGCGACACTGAAGCTTTCTTT. Protein product: CASKKQGAGDTEAFF.

This chain connects TRBV9 to TRBJ2-5; TRBD2 might be the D (7 bases). The CDR3 has 14 residues. V gave up 7 bases and J gave up 0 bases, with 13 bases separating them. CDR1 and CDR2 (germline): SGDLS, YYNGEE. The CDR3 nucleotides read TGTGCCAGCTCCGGGCGGGGGCACCAAGAGACCCAGTACTTC. Protein: CASSGRGHQETQYF.

The rearrangement uses TRBV6-1 and TRBJ2-7; 10 bases are a match to TRBD1. This CDR3 comprises 15 residues. After removal of 6 bases from V and 6 bases from J, the junction contained 11 bases not matched to a gene. Germline V gene lookup returns CDR1 MNHNS and CDR2 SASEGT. CDR3: CASSRRPRDRGEQYF. Written as DNA, the CDR3 is TGTGCCAGCAGCCGACGCCCCCGGGACAGGGGCGAGCAGTACTTC.

On this clone: The same CDR3 also results from other DNA sequences found in this sample. This rearrangement joins TRBV5-6 to TRBJ1-4; tentative D call: TRBD1 (5 bases). CDR1 SGHDT and CDR2 YYEEEE come from the germline V gene. The CDR3 extends over 16 amino acids. Between the trimmed V and J ends, which lost 0 bases and 0 bases, there was a span of 9 bases. The DNA of the CDR3 is TGTGCCAGCAGCTTGGGGCAGGGTGCAACTAATGAAAAACTGTTTTTT. The encoded protein is CASSLGQGATNEKLFF.

The gene calls are TRBV29-1 and TRBJ1-2; 7 bases line up with TRBD1. The germline gives CDR1 SQVTM, CDR2 ANQGSEA. This CDR3 is built from 13 residues. J gave up 2 bases and V 4 bases, and 4 bases lay outside the gene matches. The CDR3 nucleotides are TGCAGCGTTGTCCCAGGGGGAAACTATGGCTACACCTTC. This codes for CSVVPGGNYGYTF.

The chain employs TRBV7-9 and TRBJ2-7, with 8 bases matching TRBD1. The trim removed 6 bases at V and 4 bases at J, leaving 5 bases unmatched. The germline V gene has CDR1 SEHNR and CDR2 FQNEAQ (reference sequence). CDR3 size: 13 residues. CDR3 in DNA: TGTGCCAGCAGGGCAGGGGGCTTATACGAGCAGTACTTC. This encodes CASRAGGLYEQYF.

This clone has just a few counts. This rearrangement joins TRBV13 to TRBJ2-3, with no clear D. The CDR3 has 14 residues. CDR1 is PRHDT, CDR2 FYEKMQ, per germline (reference sequence). V dropped 2 bases and J dropped 0 bases, with 6 bases sitting between them. CDR3 in DNA: TGTGCCAGCAGCTTAATCGGTAGCACAGATACGCAGTATTTT. Its translation: CASSLIGSTDTQYF.

This CDR3 is CASSVAGNYGYTF. The CDR3 coding sequence is TGTGCCAGCAGCGTAGCAGGGAACTATGGCTACACCTTC. This chain joins TRBV9 and TRBJ1-2; D may be TRBD1 (5 bases). V gave up 0 bases and J gave up 2 bases, with 5 bases separating them. Germline V gene data show CDR1 as SGDLS and CDR2 as YYNGEE. The CDR3 is made up of 13 amino acids. Full variable domain (missing parts from reference TRBV9 and TRBJ1-2): DSGVTQTPKHLITATGQRVTLRCSPRSGDLSVYWYQQSLDQGLQFLIQYYNGEERAKGNILERFSAQQFPDLHSELNLSSLELGDSALYFCASSVAGNYGYTFGSGTRLTVV.

The chain joins TRBV4-2 to TRBJ2-3; 10 bases are shared with TRBD1. Trimming took 3 bases from V and 2 from J; bases not matched to a gene: 8. Germline CDR1 LGHNA, CDR2 YNFKEQ. CDR3 length: 17 amino acids. The DNA for the CDR3 is TGTGCCAGCAGCCAGAAGGACAGGGGGGGATCCACAGATACGCAGTATTTT. As protein: CASSQKDRGGSTDTQYF.

This clone was seen a few times. A junction end diverges from the germline sequence, so it may reflect a read error. The V and J genes are TRBV5-1 and TRBJ1-3; unclear D gene. Looked up from germline, CDR1 is SGHRS and CDR2 is YFSETQ. The CDR3 covers 16 residues. The CDR3 DNA follows: TGTGCCAGCAGCCTACCTCGAGGGAGATACCGAAACACCATATATTTT. Amino acid sequence: CASSLPRGRYRNTIYF. Complete variable domain (other parts from reference TRBV5-1 and TRBJ1-3): KAGVTQTPRYLIKTRGQQVTLSCSPISGHRSVSWYQQTPGQGLQFLFEYFSETQRNKGNFPGRFSGRQFSNSRSEMNVSTLELGDSALYLCASSLPRGRYRNTIYFGEGSWLTVV.

The rearrangement uses TRBV6-5 and TRBJ1-2; TRBD1 agrees at 8 bases. This CDR3 spans 13 amino acids. Germline loops: CDR1 MNHEY, CDR2 SVGAGI. V was pared by 6 bases and J by 8 bases, with 8 bases of the junction left unmatched. The CDR3 coding sequence is TGTGCCAGCAGAGATACAGGGGGAGGAGGCTACACCTTC. Amino acid sequence: CASRDTGGGGYTF.

The chain couples TRBV6-5 to TRBJ1-2, with D hard to call. V gave up 0 bases and J gave up 2 bases, with 4 bases separating them. Germline values: CDR1 MNHEY, CDR2 SVGAGI. The CDR3 has 13 residues. CDR3 coding DNA: TGTGCCAGCAGTTACTCGCGAAACTATGGCTACACCTTC. Translating gives CASSYSRNYGYTF.

The chain joins TRBV30 to TRBJ2-1; 12 bases match TRBD2. Germline loops: CDR1 GTSNPN, CDR2 SVGIG (reference sequence). The CDR3 consists of 17 residues. Trimming at V came to 0 bases and at J to 9 bases, leaving 12 bases not matched to a gene. Written as DNA, the CDR3 is TGTGCCTGGAGTGTAACTAGGACTAGCGGGAATGTAGGTGAGCAGTTCTTC. Translation: CAWSVTRTSGNVGEQFF.

V usage is TRBV4-2 and J usage is TRBJ2-2, with 7 bases fitting TRBD1. Germline CDR1 reads LGHNA; CDR2 reads YNFKEQ. The CDR3 length is 17 residues. Trimming removed 0 bases from V and 4 bases from J; junction bases left unmatched: 8. The CDR3 is CASSQDRATGLTGELFF. The DNA of the CDR3 is TGTGCCAGCAGCCAAGATCGAGCGACAGGGCTCACCGGGGAGCTGTTTTTT.

This clone was seen only a few times. The V call is TRBV11-2, the J call TRBJ2-7; a weak D match, TRBD1 (8 bases). The germline CDR1 and CDR2 sequences are SGHAT and FQNNGV. V was cut by 5 bases and J by 4 bases, with 15 bases left in between. The CDR3 is 14 amino acids. The CDR3 loop is CASSRTGGAYEQYF. The CDR3 nucleotides are TGTGCCAGCAGCCGCACAGGGGGGGCGTACGAGCAGTACTTC.

The chain is built from TRBV7-9 and TRBJ1-4; the D is unclear. Germline values: CDR1 SEHNR, CDR2 FQNEAQ (reference sequence). CDR3 length: 16 amino acids. V was clipped by 6 bases and J by 0 bases, with 14 bases between them. As DNA, the CDR3 is TGTGCCAGCAGGCCGTCGGGTCTAGCAACTAATGAAAAACTGTTTTTT. Its translation: CASRPSGLATNEKLFF.

V usage is TRBV7-6 and J usage is TRBJ2-7; 8 nucleotides match TRBD1. The V segment lost 4 bases and the J segment 3 bases; nucleotides outside the gene matches: 5. There are 14 residues in the CDR3. In germline, CDR1 is SGHVS, CDR2 FNYEAQ. The CDR3 nucleotides read TGTGCCAGCAGCTCACCGGGACAGGACTACGAGCAGTACTTC. Its protein product is CASSSPGQDYEQYF.

A single count supports this clone. The CDR3 sequence: CASQNSGNQPQHF. The DNA for the CDR3 is TGTGCCAGCCAAAACTCAGGGAATCAGCCCCAGCATTTT. The chain employs TRBV27 and TRBJ1-5, with D maybe TRBD1 (5 bases). Germline-derived CDR1 and CDR2 are MNHEY and SMNVEV (reference sequence). The CDR3 loop spans 13 amino acids. Trimming pared 8 bases from V and 4 bases from J, leaving 12 bases between.

The chain is built from TRBV7-9 and TRBJ2-1; possibly TRBD1 for D (6 bases). Trimming left V 5 bases short and J 0 bases short, with 14 bases between. This CDR3 region has 16 residues. Germline CDR1 is SEHNR and CDR2 is FQNEAQ (reference sequence). The CDR3 loop reads CASSRLQGSSYNEQFF. CDR3 DNA sequence: TGTGCCAGCAGCCGCTTACAGGGAAGCTCCTACAATGAGCAGTTCTTC.

The V call is TRBV5-4, the J call TRBJ2-7, with TRBD1 matching over 7 bases. V lost 3 bases to trimming and J lost 1 base; unmatched junction nucleotides: 1. CDR3 size: 13 residues. Germline V gene sequence: CDR1 SGHNT, CDR2 YYREEE (reference sequence). CDR3 bases: TGTGCCAGCAGCTCGGGACAGTCCTACGAGCAGTACTTC. This codes for CASSSGQSYEQYF. Using reference TRBV5-4 and TRBJ2-7 for the parts outside the CDR3, the full variable domain is ETGVTQSPTHLIKTRGQQVTLRCSSQSGHNTVSWYQQALGQGPQFIFQYYREEENGRGNFPPRFSGLQFPNYSSELNVNALELDDSALYLCASSSGQSYEQYFGPGTRLTVT.

This clone was counted only a few times. The sample has other DNA sequences that encode this CDR3 too. The chain has TRBV27 and TRBJ2-7; 8 bases fit TRBD1. From germline, CDR1 is MNHEY and CDR2 SMNVEV (reference sequence). After removal of 5 bases from V and 3 bases from J, the junction contained 6 bases not matched to a gene. The CDR3 length is 14 residues. The DNA for the CDR3 is TGTGCCAGCAGTCTCCAGGGGGCTAACTACGAGCAGTACTTC. This codes for CASSLQGANYEQYF.

The chain is built from TRBV7-9 and TRBJ1-5, with D hard to call. Germline values: CDR1 SEHNR, CDR2 FQNEAQ (reference sequence). Trimming took off 4 bases at V and 6 bases at J, with 7 bases between the two ends. The CDR3 loop spans 12 amino acids. CDR3 DNA sequence: TGTGCCAGCAGCTCGGGAGGTCAGCCCCAGCATTTT. This translates into CASSSGGQPQHF.

The chain carries TRBV18 and TRBJ2-7; the match to TRBD1 covers 8 bases. The CDR3 is 16 amino acids. Germline CDR1 is KGHSH and CDR2 is LQKENI. V lost 3 bases and J lost 1; bases outside the gene matches: 8. The CDR3 loop is CASSPVETGDSYEQYF. CDR3 coding DNA: TGTGCCAGCTCACCGGTCGAGACAGGGGATTCCTACGAGCAGTACTTC.

This chain connects TRBV6-6 to TRBJ2-5; 8 bases match TRBD2. TRBJ2-7 matches the DNA end more closely, so the J call is doubtful. CDR3 size: 16 residues. From germline, CDR1 is MNHNY and CDR2 SVGAGI (reference sequence). The CDR3 region has the DNA TGTGCCAGCAGCCACGGGTGGCGGGAGGCCTCCTACGAGCAGTACTTC. Encoded protein: CASSHGWREASYEQYF.

A single count supports this clone. The V gene is TRBV18, the J gene TRBJ2-1; 9 bases map to TRBD2. J lost 7 bases, V lost 3 bases, and 13 bases had no gene match. Germline-derived CDR1 and CDR2 are KGHSH and LQKENI. There are 17 residues in the CDR3. The CDR3 protein is CASSPQAGGPRGNEQFF. For the CDR3, the DNA is TGTGCCAGCTCACCCCAGGCGGGAGGGCCAAGGGGAAATGAGCAGTTCTTC.